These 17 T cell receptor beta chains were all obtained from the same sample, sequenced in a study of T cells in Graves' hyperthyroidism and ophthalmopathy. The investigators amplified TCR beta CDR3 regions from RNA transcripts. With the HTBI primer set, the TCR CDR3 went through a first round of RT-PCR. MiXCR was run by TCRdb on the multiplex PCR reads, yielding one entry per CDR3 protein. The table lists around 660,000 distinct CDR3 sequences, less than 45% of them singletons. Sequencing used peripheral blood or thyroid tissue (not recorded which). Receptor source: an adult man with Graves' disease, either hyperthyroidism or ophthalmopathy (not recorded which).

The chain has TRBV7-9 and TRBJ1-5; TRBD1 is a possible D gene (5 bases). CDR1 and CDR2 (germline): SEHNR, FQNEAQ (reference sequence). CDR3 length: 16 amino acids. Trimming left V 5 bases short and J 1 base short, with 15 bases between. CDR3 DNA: TGTGCCAGCAGCCCACTCGCCCGGGACAGCAATCAGCCCCAGCATTTT. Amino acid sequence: CASSPLARDSNQPQHF.

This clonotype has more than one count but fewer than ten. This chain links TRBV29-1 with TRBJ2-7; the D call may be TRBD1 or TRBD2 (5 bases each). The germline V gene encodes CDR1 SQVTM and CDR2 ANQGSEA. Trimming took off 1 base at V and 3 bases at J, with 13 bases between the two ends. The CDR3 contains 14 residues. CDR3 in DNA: TGCAGCGTTGAAGTTCGAGGGGCCTACTACGAGCAGTACTTC. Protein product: CSVEVRGAYYEQYF.

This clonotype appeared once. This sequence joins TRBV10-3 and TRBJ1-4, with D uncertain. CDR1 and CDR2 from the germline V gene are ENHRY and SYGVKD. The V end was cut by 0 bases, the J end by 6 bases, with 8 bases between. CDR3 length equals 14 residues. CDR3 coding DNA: TGTGCCATCAGTGAGTCACGGACGGATGAAAAACTGTTTTTT. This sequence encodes CAISESRTDEKLFF.

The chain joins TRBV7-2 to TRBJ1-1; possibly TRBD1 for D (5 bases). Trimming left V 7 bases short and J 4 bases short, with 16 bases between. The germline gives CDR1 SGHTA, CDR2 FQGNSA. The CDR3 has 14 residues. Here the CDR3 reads CASNFQGGITEAFF. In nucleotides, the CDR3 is TGTGCCAGCAACTTCCAGGGAGGGATCACTGAAGCTTTCTTT.

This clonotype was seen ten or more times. CDR3 coding DNA: TGCAGCGTTGTTGGGAATAACTATGGCTACACCTTC. It yields the protein CSVVGNNYGYTF. V gene TRBV29-1 combines with J gene TRBJ1-2; D remains unclear. V was pared by 4 bases and J by 1 base, with 7 bases between. Per the germline V gene, CDR1 is SQVTM and CDR2 is ANQGSEA. The CDR3 is 12 amino acids.

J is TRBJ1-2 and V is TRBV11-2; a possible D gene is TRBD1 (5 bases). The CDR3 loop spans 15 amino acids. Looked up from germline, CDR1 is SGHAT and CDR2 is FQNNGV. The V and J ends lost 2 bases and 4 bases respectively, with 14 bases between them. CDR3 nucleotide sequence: TGTGCCAGCAGCTTAATCAGGGTGCATAGCTATGGCTACACCTTC. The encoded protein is CASSLIRVHSYGYTF.

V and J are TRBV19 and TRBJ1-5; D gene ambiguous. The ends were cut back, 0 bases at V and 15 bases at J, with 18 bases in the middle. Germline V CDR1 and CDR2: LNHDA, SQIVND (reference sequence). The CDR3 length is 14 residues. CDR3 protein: CASSIDNAPGAGHF. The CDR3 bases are TGTGCCAGTAGTATAGACAACGCCCCGGGAGCCGGGCATTTT.

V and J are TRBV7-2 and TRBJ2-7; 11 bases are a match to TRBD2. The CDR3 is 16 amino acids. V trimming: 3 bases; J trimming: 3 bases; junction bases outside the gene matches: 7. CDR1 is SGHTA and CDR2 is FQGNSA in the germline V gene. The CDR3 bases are TGTGCCAGCAGCTTGGATTCCGGGACTAGCGGCTACGAGCAGTACTTC. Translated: CASSLDSGTSGYEQYF. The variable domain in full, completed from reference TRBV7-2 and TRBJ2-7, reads GAGVSQSPSNKVTEKGKDVELRCDPISGHTALYWYRQSLGQGLEFLIYFQGNSAPDKSGLPSDRFSAERTGGSVSTLTIQRTQQEDSAVYLCASSLDSGTSGYEQYFGPGTRLTVT.

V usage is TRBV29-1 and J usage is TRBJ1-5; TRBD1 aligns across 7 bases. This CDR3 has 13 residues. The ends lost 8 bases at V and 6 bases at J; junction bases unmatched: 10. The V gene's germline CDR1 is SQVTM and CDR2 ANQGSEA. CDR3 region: CSYPDREVQPQHF. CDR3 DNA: TGCAGCTACCCCGACAGGGAAGTTCAGCCCCAGCATTTT.

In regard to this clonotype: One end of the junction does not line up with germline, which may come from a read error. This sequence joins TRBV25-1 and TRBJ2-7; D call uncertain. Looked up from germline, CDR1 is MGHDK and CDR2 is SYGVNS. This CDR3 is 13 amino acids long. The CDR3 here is CATSDLPSYEQYF. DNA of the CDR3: TGTGCCACCAGTGACCTACCCTCCTACGAGCAGTACTTC.

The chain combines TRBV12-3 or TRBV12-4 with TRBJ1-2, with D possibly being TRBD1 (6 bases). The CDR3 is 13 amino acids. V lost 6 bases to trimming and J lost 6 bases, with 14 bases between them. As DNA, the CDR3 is TGTGCCAGCAGCAAGACACAGGGAAATGGCTACACCTTC. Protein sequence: CASSKTQGNGYTF.

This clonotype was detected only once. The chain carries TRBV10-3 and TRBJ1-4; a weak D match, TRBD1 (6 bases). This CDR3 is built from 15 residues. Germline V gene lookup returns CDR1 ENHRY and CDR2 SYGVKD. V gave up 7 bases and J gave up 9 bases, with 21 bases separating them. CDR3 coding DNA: TGTGCCATCAAGGGGGAGAGACAGTTTAGTCAAAAACTGTTTTTT. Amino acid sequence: CAIKGERQFSQKLFF.

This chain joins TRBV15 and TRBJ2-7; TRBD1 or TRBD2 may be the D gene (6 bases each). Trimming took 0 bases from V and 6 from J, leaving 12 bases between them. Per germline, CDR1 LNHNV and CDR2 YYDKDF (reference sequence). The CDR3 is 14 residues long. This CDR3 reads CATSRDYGGGEQYF. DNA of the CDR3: TGTGCCACCAGCAGAGATTACGGGGGCGGCGAGCAGTACTTC.

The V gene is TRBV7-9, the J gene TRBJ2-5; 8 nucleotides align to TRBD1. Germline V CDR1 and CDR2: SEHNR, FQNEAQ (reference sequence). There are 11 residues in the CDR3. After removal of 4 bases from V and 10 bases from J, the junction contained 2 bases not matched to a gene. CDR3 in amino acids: CASSSTGVQYF. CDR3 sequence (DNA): TGTGCCAGCAGCTCGACAGGGGTCCAGTACTTC. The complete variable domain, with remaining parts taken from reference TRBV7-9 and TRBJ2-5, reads DTGVSQNPRHKITKRGQNVTFRCDPISEHNRLYWYRQTLGQGPEFLTYFQNEAQLEKSRLLSDRFSAERPKGSFSTLEIQRTEQGDSAMYLCASSSTGVQYFGPGTRLLVL.

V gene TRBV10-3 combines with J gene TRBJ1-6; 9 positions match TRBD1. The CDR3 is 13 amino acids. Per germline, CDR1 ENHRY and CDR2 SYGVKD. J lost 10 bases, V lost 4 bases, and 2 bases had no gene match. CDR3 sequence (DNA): TGTGCCATCAGTGCGACAGGGGGGTCACCCCTCCACTTT. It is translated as CAISATGGSPLHF.

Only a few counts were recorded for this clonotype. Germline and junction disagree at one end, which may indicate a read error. This CDR3 is CASLGAGASNEQYF. The DNA for the CDR3 is TGTGCCAGCTTGGGGGCAGGGGCCTCCAACGAGCAGTACTTC. The chain combines TRBV5-6 with TRBJ2-7; tentatively, D is TRBD1 (6 bases). Germline V gene sequence: CDR1 SGHDT, CDR2 YYEEEE. CDR3 length: 14 amino acids.

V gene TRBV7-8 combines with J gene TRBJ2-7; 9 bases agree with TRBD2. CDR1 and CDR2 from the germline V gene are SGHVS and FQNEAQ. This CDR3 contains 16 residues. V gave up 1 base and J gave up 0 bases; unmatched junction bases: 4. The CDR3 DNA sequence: TGTGCCAGCAGCTTAGTGAAAGCGGGAGGCTCCTACGAGCAGTACTTC. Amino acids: CASSLVKAGGSYEQYF.